One and the same sample provided the 2 T cell receptor beta chains below, sequenced in a study of siplizumab effects on memory and regulatory T cells. Assay used: immunoSEQ multiplex PCR; TCRdb lists only in-frame clones, some missing. Of about 100,000 clones in the sample, more than 85% are singletons; the top ten hold 0.15%. The sequencing input was CD4+ T cells sorted from blood. Every receptor here comes from a human donor in good health.

This clone was counted only a few times. The chain couples TRBV18 to TRBJ1-5; D uncertain. The CDR3 loop spans 15 amino acids. In germline, CDR1 is KGHSH, CDR2 LQKENI. V shed 1 base and J shed 3 bases, with 10 bases lying between them. In DNA form, the CDR3 reads TGTGCCAGCTCACCACAGGCAGCAGACAATCAGCCCCAGCATTTT. Translated, it gives CASSPQAADNQPQHF.

The chain joins TRBV7-2 to TRBJ2-1; D is tentatively TRBD1 or TRBD2 (5 bases each). V was trimmed by 7 bases and J by 10 bases, leaving 17 bases between them. This CDR3 comprises 13 residues. CDR1 and CDR2 (germline): SGHTA, FQGNSA. The CDR3 loop reads CASTTLPGPEQFF. The CDR3 DNA reads TGTGCCAGCACCACCCTCCCGGGACCGGAGCAGTTCTTC. Using reference TRBV7-2 and TRBJ2-1 for the parts outside the CDR3, the full variable domain is GAGVSQSPSNKVTEKGKDVELRCDPISGHTALYWYRQSLGQGLEFLIYFQGNSAPDKSGLPSDRFSAERTGGSVSTLTIQRTQQEDSAVYLCASTTLPGPEQFFGPGTRLTVL.